Listed below are T cell receptor beta chains from one sample, sequenced in a study of cytomegalovirus exposure and HLA in healthy donors. Libraries were prepared by immunoSEQ multiplex PCR; TCRdb keeps only in-frame clonotypes and omits some of them. The table has 150,000 or so clones, around three quarters seen once; the top ten hold more than 4%. Material: PBMCs. The source is a male donor in good health and CMV-seropositive. Each CDR3 is given with its conserved first and last residue. A D gene is named only where the DNA matches it firmly. For some rows the clone size is stated as once, few or many, or as a class when expanded; others skip it.

CDR3nt	CDR3aa	v_gene	j_gene	abundance	d_gene
TGCGCCAGCAGCCGGTGGGACAGGGGCTCCTACAATGAGCAGTTCTTC	CASSRWDRGSYNEQFF	TRBV5-1	TRBJ2-1	-	TRBD1
TGTGCCAGCAGCTTCAATCCAGCACAGGGCGGCAACACTGAAGCTTTCTTT	CASSFNPAQGGNTEAFF	TRBV7-8	TRBJ1-1	-	-
TGTGCCAGCAGCACCGGGCAGGGTTTTGTGGAAAAACTGTTTTTT	CASSTGQGFVEKLFF	TRBV11-2	TRBJ1-4	-	-
TGTGCCAGCAGTGGGACTAGCGGGGGACCAGATACGCAGTATTTT	CASSGTSGGPDTQYF	TRBV6-1	TRBJ2-3	few	TRBD2
TGTGCCAGCAGTGTGGAGGTGAGCACTGAAGCTTTCTTT	CASSVEVSTEAFF	TRBV2	TRBJ1-1	-	-
TGTGCCAGCAGTTTTCAGGGTAGGGGCACCGGGGAGCTGTTTTTT	CASSFQGRGTGELFF	TRBV28	TRBJ2-2	-	-
TGCGCCAGCAGCTTGGAAAGGCAGGGCTATGGCTACACCTTC	CASSLERQGYGYTF	TRBV5-1	TRBJ1-2	few	-
TGTGCCAGTAGTATTGGTGGGGGACAATACGAGCAGTACTTC	CASSIGGGQYEQYF	TRBV19	TRBJ2-7	-	-
TGTGCCAGCAGCCCCCGAGGGGGCTCCTACGAGCAGTACTTC	CASSPRGGSYEQYF	TRBV9	TRBJ2-7	few	-
TGTGCCATCGTAACGGACAACTCCTACGAGCAGTACTTC	CAIVTDNSYEQYF	TRBV2	TRBJ2-7	-	-
TGTGCCAGCATTTCCACCGGTTATTCTAACTATGGCTACACCTTC	CASISTGYSNYGYTF	TRBV2	TRBJ1-2	-	-
TGTGCCAGCAGGGACCGCCCCAGGGCGCAGCAAGAGACCCAGTACTTC	CASRDRPRAQQETQYF	TRBV5-4	TRBJ2-5	-	-
TGTGCCACCAGCAGAGATCGTGAAGCTACCTACGAGCAGTACTTC	CATSRDREATYEQYF	TRBV15	TRBJ2-7	-	-
TGCGCCAGCAGCCACCCCGGGACAGGGGGTCTCGAGCAGTACTTC	CASSHPGTGGLEQYF	TRBV5-1	TRBJ2-7	-	TRBD1
TGTGCCACCAGCTTCTCGAGGCAGGGGGTCTACCTTTTT	CATSFSRQGVYLF	TRBV15	TRBJ1-5	once	TRBD1
TGTGCCAGCAGCCAAATAGACACACTGAACACTGAAGCTTTCTTT	CASSQIDTLNTEAFF	TRBV28	TRBJ1-1	-	-
TGTGCCTGGAGTGTAGCAGGGGGCGCGACAGATACGCAGTATTTT	CAWSVAGGATDTQYF	TRBV30	TRBJ2-3	-	TRBD1
TGCAGCGTTGAAGTTAGCGGGGGCCCAATTGAGCAGTTCTTC	CSVEVSGGPIEQFF	TRBV29-1	TRBJ2-1	-	TRBD2
TGTGCCAGCAGCCCCGGGGAAGGCTCTGGGGCCAACGTCCTGACTTTC	CASSPGEGSGANVLTF	TRBV11-3	TRBJ2-6	-	-
TGTGCCAGTAGCGAAGCGAGGGGGTACGAAAAACTGTTTTTT	CASSEARGYEKLFF	TRBV19	TRBJ1-4	-	-
TGTGCCAGCAGCTTAGAAAATTATTACCTAAATGGCTACACCTTC	CASSLENYYLNGYTF	TRBV11-2	TRBJ1-2	-	-
TGTGCCACCAGGGAGCCCCCCGAAGCTTTCTTT	CATREPPEAFF	TRBV2	TRBJ1-1	-	-